These 17 T cell receptor beta chains were sequenced from one sample in a study of cytomegalovirus exposure and HLA in healthy donors. The PCR used 60 Vbeta and 13 Jbeta primers. Using immunoSEQ multiplex PCR, the repertoire was profiled, and TCRdb retains in-frame clones only, with some absent. The table includes some 270,000 clones, roughly 80% detected once. The sample was PBMCs. The receptors originated from a girl aged 2 to 10 in good health and CMV-seronegative.

This clone was picked up one time. The chain links TRBV12-2 to TRBJ2-3; TRBD2 was called by the table and not checked on the DNA. TRBV12-2 is noted as a pseudogene. This CDR3 comprises 18 residues. The CDR3: CASRLKPWTSGSTDTQYF. CDR3 DNA sequence: TGTGCAAGTCGCTTAAAGCCCTGGACTAGCGGGAGCACAGATACGCAGTATTTT.

This clone was found a few times. The junction does not match germline at one end; this may be a read error. This chain joins TRBV5-1 and TRBJ2-2; 11 bases map to TRBD1. This CDR3 contains 15 residues. Germline-derived CDR1 and CDR2 are SGHRS and YFSETQ. The CDR3 nucleotides are TGCGCCAGCAGTTTGGACAGGGGGCTTGGCGGGGAGCTGTTTTTT. Encoded protein: CASSLDRGLGGELFF.

This clone was seen a single time. The chain is built from TRBV10-3 and TRBJ2-7; 10 nucleotides match TRBD2. V lost 6 bases and J lost 2; bases outside the gene matches: 10. Germline CDR1 reads ENHRY; CDR2 reads SYGVKD. The CDR3 loop spans 16 amino acids. Written as DNA, the CDR3 is TGTGCCATCAGGGACCCCGGGACTAGCGAGACCTACGAGCAGTACTTC. This gives the protein CAIRDPGTSETYEQYF.

V gene TRBV18 combines with J gene TRBJ2-2; perhaps TRBD1 as D (6 bases). The V and J ends lost 0 bases and 1 base respectively, with 9 bases between them. The CDR3 is 16 residues long. Germline lookup yields CDR1 KGHSH and CDR2 LQKENI. In DNA form, the CDR3 reads TGTGCCAGCTCACCACCGTCGACAGGGAACACCGGGGAGCTGTTTTTT. This codes for CASSPPSTGNTGELFF.

CDR3: CASSAPTGGASYNSPLHF. The CDR3, as DNA: TGTGCCAGCAGCGCTCCGACAGGGGGCGCCTCCTATAATTCACCCCTCCACTTT. This chain links TRBV9 with TRBJ1-6, with 10 nucleotides matching TRBD1. CDR1 SGDLS and CDR2 YYNGEE come from the germline V gene. J gave up 0 bases and V 3 bases, and 6 bases lay outside the gene matches. The CDR3 extends over 18 amino acids. Variable domain in full (rest from reference TRBV9 and TRBJ1-6): DSGVTQTPKHLITATGQRVTLRCSPRSGDLSVYWYQQSLDQGLQFLIQYYNGEERAKGNILERFSAQQFPDLHSELNLSSLELGDSALYFCASSAPTGGASYNSPLHFGNGTRLTVT.

The CDR3 protein is CASSTGQVSTLYNEQFF. Written as DNA, the CDR3 is TGTGCCAGCAGCACGGGACAGGTTTCAACCCTTTACAATGAGCAGTTCTTC. The chain carries TRBV7-9 and TRBJ2-1, with 8 bases aligning to TRBD1. Germline CDR1 reads SEHNR; CDR2 reads FQNEAQ (reference sequence). Trimming removed 5 bases from V and 4 bases from J; junction bases left unmatched: 13. The CDR3 covers 17 residues.

This CDR3 reads CASSLNRVGLNYGYTF. The CDR3 DNA is TGTGCCAGCAGCTTAAACAGGGTGGGCCTTAACTATGGCTACACCTTC. The chain recombines TRBV7-9 with TRBJ1-2, with a possible D match to TRBD1 (6 bases). The CDR3 is 16 amino acids. V was trimmed by 2 bases and J by 1 base, leaving 14 bases between them. The V gene's germline CDR1 is SEHNR and CDR2 FQNEAQ (reference sequence).

This clone was detected only once. This sequence joins TRBV30 and TRBJ2-1; a weak D match, TRBD1 (6 bases). The germline gives CDR1 GTSNPN, CDR2 SVGIG (reference sequence). Trimming pared 0 bases from V and 0 bases from J, leaving 9 bases between. The CDR3 extends over 15 amino acids. In nucleotides, the CDR3 is TGTGCCTGGAGTGTAAGGGGGAGCTCCTACAATGAGCAGTTCTTC. It translates to CAWSVRGSSYNEQFF.

The CDR3 sequence: CASNRQSYGYTF. DNA of the CDR3: TGTGCCAGCAATAGACAGTCCTATGGCTACACCTTC. The chain is built from TRBV2 and TRBJ1-2, with D possibly matching TRBD1 (5 bases). This CDR3 comprises 12 residues. Germline CDR1 reads SNHLY; CDR2 reads FYNNEI. Trimming removed 7 bases at V and 4 bases at J, with 10 bases between.

The chain has TRBV6-1 and TRBJ2-2; D not certain. Deletions cut 2 bases from V and 6 bases from J, with 7 bases between. Germline V gene data show CDR1 as MNHNS and CDR2 as SASEGT. This CDR3 is built from 13 residues. CDR3 sequence reads: CASSEQNPGELFF. The CDR3, as DNA: TGTGCCAGCAGTGAACAGAATCCCGGGGAGCTGTTTTTT.

V is TRBV19 and J is TRBJ2-2; D possibly corresponds to TRBD2 (5 bases). V shed 5 bases and J shed 2 bases, with 9 bases lying between them. The CDR3 sequence is 14 residues long. Germline assignment: CDR1 LNHDA and CDR2 SQIVND (reference sequence). CDR3 coding DNA: TGTGCCAGTAGTCGAGGGTTCAACACCGGGGAGCTGTTTTTT. It translates to CASSRGFNTGELFF.

The rearrangement links TRBV4-1 to TRBJ1-1; 7 positions match TRBD1. Germline lookup yields CDR1 MGHRA and CDR2 YSYEKL. This CDR3 contains 14 residues. V was clipped by 4 bases and J by 0 bases; unmatched bases: 2. The CDR3 loop is CASSPTGVNTEAFF. The CDR3 DNA reads TGCGCCAGCAGCCCTACAGGGGTGAACACTGAAGCTTTCTTT.

There are a few counts of this clone. The chain has TRBV9 and TRBJ2-1; no clear D gene. Trimming cost V 0 bases and J 5 bases, with 9 bases left between them. CDR1 is SGDLS and CDR2 is YYNGEE in the germline V gene. The CDR3 runs to 14 residues. The CDR3 region has the DNA TGTGCCAGCAGCGTAGGGCAGGTAAACAATGAGCAGTTCTTC. Amino acid sequence: CASSVGQVNNEQFF.

The chain has TRBV9 and TRBJ2-1; 12 nucleotides line up with TRBD2. The germline gives CDR1 SGDLS, CDR2 YYNGEE. The V gene end was trimmed by 3 bases and the J gene end by 5 bases; junction bases not matched to a gene: 18. There are 20 residues in the CDR3. The CDR3 spells CASSGHRTSGMIGGDNEQFF. The CDR3 coding sequence is TGTGCCAGCAGCGGTCATAGGACTAGCGGGATGATTGGGGGCGACAATGAGCAGTTCTTC. The variable domain in full, completed from reference TRBV9 and TRBJ2-1, reads DSGVTQTPKHLITATGQRVTLRCSPRSGDLSVYWYQQSLDQGLQFLIQYYNGEERAKGNILERFSAQQFPDLHSELNLSSLELGDSALYFCASSGHRTSGMIGGDNEQFFGPGTRLTVL.

This clone has a handful of counts. The CDR3 DNA sequence: TGTGCCAGCTCACCACTCCGGAATCAGCCCCAGCATTTT. Translated: CASSPLRNQPQHF. V is TRBV18 and J is TRBJ1-5, with D uncertain. Trimming cost V 1 base and J 4 bases, with 5 bases left between them. CDR1 is KGHSH, CDR2 LQKENI, per germline. The length of the CDR3 is 13 residues.

The CDR3 loop is CASRSGGVAYNEQFF. The CDR3 nucleotides are TGTGCCAGCAGGTCTGGGGGGGTCGCCTACAATGAGCAGTTCTTC. V gene TRBV5-4 combines with J gene TRBJ2-1; 7 positions agree with TRBD2. V lost 5 bases to trimming and J lost 2 bases; unmatched junction nucleotides: 7. The CDR3 sequence is 15 residues long. Germline CDR1 and CDR2: SGHNT and YYREEE (reference sequence).

The rearrangement joins TRBV30 to TRBJ1-6, with 7 bases fitting TRBD1. The CDR3 is 13 amino acids. The J segment lost 9 bases and the V segment lost 4 bases, leaving 6 bases of the junction unmatched. From germline, CDR1 is GTSNPN and CDR2 SVGIG (reference sequence). CDR3 in DNA: TGTGCCTGGACCGGGACAGTCACTTCACCCCTCCACTTT. Translated, it gives CAWTGTVTSPLHF.